The 10 T cell receptor beta chains below were found in one sample sequenced in a study of Graves' ophthalmopathy and Graves' hyperthyroidism. As the template, RNA transcripts were used to amplify TCR beta CDR3 regions. First-round RT-PCR used HTBI primers; second-round multiplex PCR followed. A single record per CDR3 protein comes from TCRdb applying MiXCR to the multiplex PCR reads. Of some 150,000 distinct CDR3 sequences in the sample, just under 40% are singletons; the top ten hold roughly 8.9%. Sequencing was carried out using peripheral blood. Source of these receptors: a man aged 25-45 years with Graves' ophthalmopathy.

The sample holds many counts of this clonotype. The gene calls are TRBV5-1 and TRBJ2-5; D is unclear. The V gene's germline CDR1 is SGHRS and CDR2 YFSETQ. The CDR3 sequence is 15 residues long. The ends were cut back, 2 bases at V and 0 bases at J, with 11 bases in the middle. The CDR3 DNA follows: TGCGCCAGCAGCTTAGGTTCTGTCTACCAAGAGACCCAGTACTTC. Its translation is CASSLGSVYQETQYF.

This clonotype was seen ten or more times. The missing conserved phenylalanine or tryptophan at the end of this CDR3 makes a read error likely. V and J are TRBV28 and TRBJ1-1; weak D call: TRBD1 (5 bases). Germline CDR1 is MDHEN and CDR2 is SYDVKM. The CDR3 covers 16 residues. V lost 0 bases to trimming and J lost 1 base, with 12 bases between them. CDR3 sequence: CASSLWGTRANTEAFS. The CDR3 DNA is TGTGCCAGCAGTTTATGGGGGACCAGGGCGAACACTGAAGCTTTCTCT.

This clonotype was picked up many times. This sequence joins TRBV18 and TRBJ1-1; D is undetermined. Germline assignment: CDR1 KGHSH and CDR2 LQKENI. The CDR3 is 14 amino acids. The ends were cut back, 2 bases at V and 8 bases at J, with 15 bases in the middle. The CDR3 spells CASSPSSVRSEAFF. The CDR3, as DNA: TGTGCCAGCTCACCAAGTAGTGTCCGTTCAGAAGCTTTCTTT. The full variable domain, in which reference TRBV18 and TRBJ1-1 provide the parts outside the CDR3, is NAGVMQNPRHLVRRRGQEARLRCSPMKGHSHVYWYRQLPEEGLKFMVYLQKENIIDESGMPKERFSAEFPKEGPSILRIQQVVRGDSAAYFCASSPSSVRSEAFFGQGTRLTVV.

The chain recombines TRBV12-3 or TRBV12-4 with TRBJ2-5, with D uncertain. V was pared by 3 bases and J by 5 bases, with 13 bases between. CDR3 size: 14 residues. As DNA, the CDR3 is TGTGCCAGCAGTTTCGGAACCCTACCGGAGACCCAGTACTTC. Translated, it gives CASSFGTLPETQYF.

The rearrangement joins TRBV20-1 to TRBJ1-6; D gene uncertain. V lost 3 bases to trimming and J lost 6 bases, with 12 bases between them. The CDR3 length is 14 residues. Per the germline V gene, CDR1 is DFQATT and CDR2 is SNEGSKA (reference sequence). The CDR3 DNA sequence: TGCAGTGCTAGGGCCGCTGAGGGTAATTCACCCCTCCACTTT. It yields the protein CSARAAEGNSPLHF.

The J gene is TRBJ1-5, the V gene TRBV6-2 or TRBV6-3; 7 nucleotides line up with TRBD1. Trimming at V came to 7 bases and at J to 4 bases, leaving 19 bases not matched to a gene. The germline CDR1 and CDR2 sequences are MNHEY and SVGEGT. The CDR3 runs to 18 residues. The CDR3 loop reads CASKGRGRDSQENQPQHF. CDR3 sequence (DNA): TGTGCCAGCAAGGGGAGGGGTCGGGACAGCCAGGAGAATCAGCCCCAGCATTTT.

This clonotype has at least ten counts. The rearrangement joins TRBV12-3 or TRBV12-4 to TRBJ1-1, with 7 bases identical to TRBD1. Trimming cost V 6 bases and J 2 bases; bases outside gene matches: 6. This CDR3 spans 14 amino acids. CDR3 loop: CASRRGTANTEAFF. The CDR3 nucleotides read TGTGCCAGCAGACGCGGGACAGCTAACACTGAAGCTTTCTTT.

The V call is TRBV15, the J call TRBJ1-1; D might be TRBD1 (6 bases). Germline assignment: CDR1 LNHNV and CDR2 YYDKDF (reference sequence). Between the trimmed V and J ends, which lost 0 bases and 0 bases, there was a span of 14 bases. The CDR3 consists of 17 residues. The CDR3: CATSRDLLGGLNTEAFF. The CDR3 DNA follows: TGTGCCACCAGCAGAGATCTTCTTGGGGGCCTGAACACTGAAGCTTTCTTT.

The rearrangement joins TRBV4-2 to TRBJ2-7, with 8 nucleotides matching TRBD2. The CDR3 has 15 amino acids. Trimming at V came to 4 bases and at J to 2 bases, leaving 7 bases not matched to a gene. In germline, CDR1 is LGHNA, CDR2 YNFKEQ. For the CDR3, the DNA is TGTGCCAGCAGCCGGGGTAATAGCGGGACCTACGAGCAGTACTTC. Its protein product is CASSRGNSGTYEQYF.

This clonotype showed up many times. This rearrangement joins TRBV5-5 to TRBJ1-2; 9 positions match TRBD1. The CDR3 runs 15 residues. Losses at the gene ends were 1 base for V and 4 bases for J; bases not matched to a gene: 5. CDR1 SGHKS and CDR2 YYEKEE come from the germline V gene (reference sequence). CDR3 protein: CASSLNRGLSYGYTF. The CDR3 DNA reads as TGTGCCAGCAGCTTGAACAGGGGGCTGAGCTATGGCTACACCTTC.